This TCR beta chain was sequenced during a study of blood T cell repertoires in COVID-19. Background on the study: Nucleic acid was either cDNA or gDNA, and it came from T cells, B-cell-depleted T cells, or PBMCs.

The CDR3 totals 16 residues. Per the germline V gene, CDR1 is KGHSH and CDR2 is LQKENI. V shed 0 bases, J shed 3 bases, and the junction held 2 bases outside the gene matches. Original analysis: Quantification of nucleated cells was approximated via reference gene primer amplification. Sequencing used immunoSEQ multiplex PCR; TCRdb keeps in-frame clones, though not all of them. V, J and clone size are taken as reported in that table, and D and trimming were inferred from the DNA itself. The sample has 140,000 or so clones, approximately 87% seen once. This TCR was recovered from a man aged 50 to 59 who had recovered from COVID-19. Sequences were obtained from peripheral blood. J is TRBJ1-3 and V is TRBV18; 10 bases line up with TRBD1. The CDR3 is CASSPPGQGSGNTIYF. As DNA, the CDR3 is TGTGCCAGCTCACCACCGGGACAGGGGAGTGGAAACACCATATATTTT. Full variable domain (missing parts from reference TRBV18 and TRBJ1-3): NAGVMQNPRHLVRRRGQEARLRCSPMKGHSHVYWYRQLPEEGLKFMVYLQKENIIDESGMPKERFSAEFPKEGPSILRIQQVVRGDSAAYFCASSPPGQGSGNTIYFGEGSWLTVV.